Each of the 20 T cell receptor beta chains below was sequenced from the same sample in a study of vaccination and CD4 T cells after COVID-19. The Oncomine TCR Beta short-read assay was what sequenced the DNA obtained from cultured CD4+ T cells. From the PCR reads, TCRdb called clonotypes with MiXCR, one entry per CDR3 protein. This table has about 21,000 distinct CDR3 sequences, approximately 52% appearing once. Treatment reported: approximately 9-day PBMC culture with coronavirus spike peptide pools or control peptides (ViraFEST assay). These receptors are not linked to any known antigen. Sequencing used CD4+ T cells from blood, cultured in vitro. The receptor set was obtained from a human donor who had recovered from COVID-19.

The rearrangement uses TRBV20-1 and TRBJ1-2; TRBD1 matches at 12 bases. Germline values: CDR1 DFQATT, CDR2 SNEGSKA (reference sequence). V trimming: 5 bases; J trimming: 7 bases; junction bases outside the gene matches: 5. The CDR3 extends over 13 amino acids. The CDR3 is CSAPGQGALGYTF. In DNA, the CDR3 is TGCAGTGCTCCGGGACAGGGGGCACTTGGCTACACCTTC.

The CDR3 DNA sequence: TGTGCCAGCAGTTTATCCCCAACGCAGGGAGCTGGCAATCAGCCCCAGCATTTT. It yields the protein CASSLSPTQGAGNQPQHF. This chain uses TRBV28 with TRBJ1-5; maybe TRBD1 (5 bases). The V and J ends lost 1 base and 2 bases respectively, with 18 bases between them. Germline loops: CDR1 MDHEN, CDR2 SYDVKM. The CDR3 extends over 18 amino acids.

The DNA for the CDR3 is TGTGCCAGCAGCCTGGGACGGGGCCATGGCTACACCTTC. It yields the protein CASSLGRGHGYTF. The rearrangement joins TRBV7-9 to TRBJ1-2; D is perhaps TRBD1 (5 bases). V lost 5 bases, J lost 6 bases, and 13 bases lay in between. CDR1 is SEHNR, CDR2 FQNEAQ, per germline (reference sequence). This CDR3 is built from 13 residues.

As concerns this clonotype: Mismatch with germline at one junction end may stem from a read error. The CDR3, as DNA: TGTGCCAGCAGCCCAGGGATCCGAGGTGGGTCAGGCCCGTTT. Translation: CASSPGIRGGSGPF. V usage is TRBV28 and J usage is TRBJ1-1; the D gene is possibly TRBD1 (5 bases). The CDR3 loop spans 14 amino acids. Germline V gene data show CDR1 as MDHEN and CDR2 as SYDVKM.

The V and J genes are TRBV20-1 and TRBJ2-2; tentative D call: TRBD1 (5 bases). Germline V lookup: CDR1 DFQATT, CDR2 SNEGSKA (reference sequence). The CDR3 runs to 15 residues. Trimming cost V 0 bases and J 4 bases, with 12 bases left between them. The CDR3 region has the DNA TGCAGTGCTAGAGATACGGGCAGGGTCACCGGGGAGCTGTTTTTT. Residues: CSARDTGRVTGELFF.

This chain links TRBV18 with TRBJ2-5, with 10 bases matching TRBD2. Germline CDR1 KGHSH, CDR2 LQKENI. J lost 2 bases, V lost 2 bases, and 5 bases had no gene match. The CDR3 contains 16 residues. CDR3 residues: CASSPWSGGEQETQYF. CDR3 coding DNA: TGTGCCAGCTCACCATGGAGCGGGGGGGAACAAGAGACCCAGTACTTC.

V usage is TRBV5-8 and J usage is TRBJ2-2; TRBD1 is a possible D gene (5 bases). V was clipped by 4 bases and J by 1 base, with 11 bases between them. The CDR3 totals 15 residues. Per germline, CDR1 SGHTS and CDR2 YDEGEE. CDR3 in amino acids: CASSPSGQNTGELFF. The CDR3 nucleotides are TGTGCCAGCAGCCCCTCCGGACAGAACACCGGGGAGCTGTTTTTT.

The chain links TRBV9 to TRBJ2-1; TRBD2 matches 8 bases. The V and J ends lost 3 bases and 4 bases, in that order; junction bases with no gene match: 6. The germline gives CDR1 SGDLS, CDR2 YYNGEE. CDR3 length: 15 residues. The CDR3 nucleotides read TGTGCCAGCAGCGCCACTAGCGGTACTTACAATGAGCAGTTCTTC. This gives the protein CASSATSGTYNEQFF.

The rearrangement uses TRBV5-5 and TRBJ1-5; D unresolved. The CDR3 extends over 14 amino acids. CDR1 and CDR2 (germline): SGHKS, YYEKEE (reference sequence). Trimming removed 2 bases from V and 4 bases from J, with 10 bases in between. In DNA form, the CDR3 reads TGTGCCAGCAGCTTCAGAACAGATAATCAGCCCCAGCATTTT. As protein: CASSFRTDNQPQHF.

The V gene is TRBV7-9, the J gene TRBJ2-2; maybe TRBD1 (5 bases). Germline assignment: CDR1 SEHNR and CDR2 FQNEAQ (reference sequence). CDR3 length equals 14 residues. Trimming cost V 1 base and J 3 bases, with 6 bases left between them. The CDR3 nucleotides are TGTGCCAGCAGCTTAGTAGGGGACACCGGGGAGCTGTTTTTT. As protein: CASSLVGDTGELFF.

The chain couples TRBV19 to TRBJ1-6; D is ambiguous. Germline V gene lookup returns CDR1 LNHDA and CDR2 SQIVND (reference sequence). The V end lost 5 bases, the J end lost 4 bases, and 18 bases lay between the germline ends. There are 17 residues in the CDR3. Here the CDR3 reads CASSPEPRRSYNSPLHF. The DNA for the CDR3 is TGTGCCAGTAGTCCGGAACCCAGGCGATCTTATAATTCACCCCTCCACTTT. Full variable domain (outside the CDR3, taken from reference TRBV19 and TRBJ1-6): DGGITQSPKYLFRKEGQNVTLSCEQNLNHDAMYWYRQDPGQGLRLIYYSQIVNDFQKGDIAEGYSVSREKKESFPLTVTSAQKNPTAFYLCASSPEPRRSYNSPLHFGNGTRLTVT.

The chain joins TRBV19 to TRBJ1-2, with 7 nucleotides matching TRBD1. Germline CDR1 reads LNHDA; CDR2 reads SQIVND (reference sequence). The CDR3 length is 17 residues. Trimming cost V 6 bases and J 2 bases; bases outside gene matches: 15. The CDR3, as DNA: TGTGCCAGTAGCTATTTCTTTTTGGGGGGACAGAACTATGGCTACACCTTC. Its protein is CASSYFFLGGQNYGYTF.

The chain couples TRBV6-1 to TRBJ2-3, with D possibly TRBD2 on 7 matching bases. The germline gives CDR1 MNHNS, CDR2 SASEGT. The CDR3 is 14 amino acids. The germline V and J ends were trimmed by 8 bases and 5 bases, with 17 bases remaining between them. The CDR3, as DNA: TGTGCCAGCGGGGGGGGCGGGATTATAGATACGCAGTATTTT. It is translated as CASGGGGIIDTQYF.

The chain is built from TRBV9 and TRBJ1-2; 11 bases fit TRBD1. CDR3 length: 15 residues. CDR1 is SGDLS, CDR2 YYNGEE, per germline. The V gene end was trimmed by 2 bases and the J gene end by 7 bases; junction bases not matched to a gene: 7. The CDR3 coding sequence is TGTGCCAGCAGCGTGACCGGGACAGGGGGTTCTGGCTACACCTTC. Its protein product is CASSVTGTGGSGYTF.

This chain uses TRBV28 with TRBJ1-6; 8 bases are a match to TRBD1. With V trimmed by 4 bases and J by 10 bases, 3 bases remained unmatched. This CDR3 contains 13 residues. CDR1 and CDR2 from the germline V gene are MDHEN and SYDVKM. DNA for the CDR3: TGTGCCAGCAGTTCAGGACAGGGATCACCCCTCCACTTT. Its translation: CASSSGQGSPLHF.

The chain links TRBV12-3 or TRBV12-4 to TRBJ1-2; D unresolved. The length of the CDR3 is 14 residues. V was shortened by 2 bases and J by 5 bases, with 12 bases between the two germline ends. In DNA form, the CDR3 reads TGTGCCAGCAGTTTATGGGGAGTAGGATATGGCTACACCTTC. Residues: CASSLWGVGYGYTF.

The rearrangement links TRBV2 to TRBJ2-1; tentative D call: TRBD2 (7 bases). V lost 2 bases and J 5 bases, leaving 13 bases between the germline ends. The CDR3 runs to 15 residues. CDR1 is SNHLY, CDR2 FYNNEI, per germline. CDR3 loop: CASSERGGVDNEQFF. CDR3 nucleotides: TGTGCCAGCAGTGAAAGGGGGGGCGTCGACAATGAGCAGTTCTTC.

In its sample, this clonotype was seen a few times. This chain links TRBV28 with TRBJ1-5; D is unresolved. V lost 7 bases to trimming and J lost 1 base, with 17 bases between them. The CDR3 length is 16 residues. From germline, CDR1 is MDHEN and CDR2 SYDVKM. The CDR3, as DNA: TGTGCCAGCATCAATACTTTGGGCAGCAGCAATCAGCCCCAGCATTTT. Amino acids: CASINTLGSSNQPQHF.

This rearrangement joins TRBV2 to TRBJ2-7; TRBD2 agrees at 15 bases. V lost 10 bases to trimming and J lost 6 bases; unmatched junction nucleotides: 16. CDR1 is SNHLY, CDR2 FYNNEI, per germline. There are 17 residues in the CDR3. As DNA, the CDR3 is TGTGCCAACATCCTCTCCGGGACTAGCGGGGGGACAGGCGAGCAGTACTTC. Protein product: CANILSGTSGGTGEQYF.

In its sample, this clonotype was seen once. The rearrangement uses TRBV6-1 and TRBJ2-3; the D gene could be TRBD1 or TRBD2 (5 bases each). The CDR3 runs 16 residues. Germline V lookup: CDR1 MNHNS, CDR2 SASEGT. V was pared by 7 bases and J by 3 bases, with 20 bases between. CDR3 loop: CASTPARRGRTDTQYF. The CDR3 coding sequence is TGTGCCAGCACCCCCGCGCGCCGGGGCCGGACAGATACGCAGTATTTT.